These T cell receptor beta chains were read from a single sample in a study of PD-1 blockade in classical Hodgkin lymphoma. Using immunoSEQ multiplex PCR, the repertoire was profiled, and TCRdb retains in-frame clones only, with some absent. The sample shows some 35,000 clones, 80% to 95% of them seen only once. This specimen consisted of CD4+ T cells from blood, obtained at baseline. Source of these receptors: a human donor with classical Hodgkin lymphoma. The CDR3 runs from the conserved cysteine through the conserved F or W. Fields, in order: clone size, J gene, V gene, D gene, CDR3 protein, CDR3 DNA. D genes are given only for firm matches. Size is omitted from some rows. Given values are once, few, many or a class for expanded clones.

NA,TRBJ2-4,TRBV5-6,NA,CASSLGLILAKNIQYF,TGTGCCAGCAGCTTGGGACTAATTTTAGCCAAAAACATTCAGTACTTC
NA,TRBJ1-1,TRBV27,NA,CASSTLTPNTEAFF,TGTGCCAGCAGTACCCTGACACCGAACACTGAAGCTTTCTTT
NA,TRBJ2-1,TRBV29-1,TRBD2,CSVGPGGANYNEQFF,TGCAGCGTTGGGCCGGGGGGGGCCAATTACAATGAGCAGTTCTTC
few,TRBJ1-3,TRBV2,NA,CASSDRVGNTIYF,TGTGCCAGCAGTGACAGGGTGGGAAACACCATATATTTT
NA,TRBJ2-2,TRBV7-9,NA,CASSPDGSGELFF,TGTGCCAGCAGCCCAGACGGGTCCGGGGAGCTGTTTTTT
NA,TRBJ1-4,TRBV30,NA,CAWSLLGNEKLFF,TGTGCCTGGAGTCTCCTTGGTAATGAAAAACTGTTTTTT
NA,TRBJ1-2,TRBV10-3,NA,CAISEVGDPNYGYTF,TGTGCCATCAGTGAAGTGGGGGACCCTAACTATGGCTACACCTTC
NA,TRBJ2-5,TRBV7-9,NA,CASNKLAVETQYF,TGTGCCAGCAACAAATTAGCGGTAGAGACCCAGTACTTC
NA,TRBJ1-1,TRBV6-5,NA,CASSYTPNTEAFF,TGTGCCAGCAGTTACACCCCGAACACTGAAGCTTTCTTT
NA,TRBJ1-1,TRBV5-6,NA,CASSLLGVDTEAFF,TGTGCCAGCAGCTTGCTAGGGGTAGATACTGAAGCTTTCTTT
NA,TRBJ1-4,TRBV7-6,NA,CASSLALSNRVPRPANEKLFF,TGTGCCAGCAGCTTAGCCCTAAGTAACAGGGTCCCCCGCCCCGCTAATGAAAAACTGTTTTTT
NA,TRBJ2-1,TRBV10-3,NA,CAISAGQGGGNNEQFF,TGTGCCATCAGCGCCGGCCAAGGGGGGGGGAACAATGAGCAGTTCTTC
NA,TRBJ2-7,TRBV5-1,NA,CASRGVLDYEQYF,TGCGCCAGCAGGGGGGTACTGGACTACGAGCAGTACTTC
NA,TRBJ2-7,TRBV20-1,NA,CSVRTSYEQYF,TGCAGTGTTCGGACTTCCTACGAGCAGTACTTC
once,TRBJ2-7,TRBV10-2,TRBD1,CASRPGQGYEQYF,TGCGCCAGCAGACCGGGACAGGGGTACGAGCAGTACTTC
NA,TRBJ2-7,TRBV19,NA,CASRDYRSQPYEQYF,TGTGCCAGTAGGGACTACAGGTCCCAGCCCTACGAGCAGTACTTC
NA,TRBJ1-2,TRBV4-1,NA,CASSQKVLADYGYTF,TGCGCCAGCAGCCAAAAGGTCCTGGCGGACTATGGCTACACCTTC
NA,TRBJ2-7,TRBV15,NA,CATSGIAHEQYF,TGTGCCACCAGCGGTATCGCTCACGAGCAGTACTTC
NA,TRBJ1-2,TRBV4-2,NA,CASSQDRGFGYTF,TGTGCCAGCAGCCAAGATAGGGGGTTCGGCTACACCTTC
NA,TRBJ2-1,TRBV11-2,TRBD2,CASRNSGRAYNEQFF,TGTGCCAGCAGAAATAGCGGGAGGGCCTACAATGAGCAGTTCTTC
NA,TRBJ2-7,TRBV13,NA,CASSPGGGARHYEQYF,TGTGCCAGCAGCCCCGGGGGCGGCGCACGCCACTACGAGCAGTACTTC
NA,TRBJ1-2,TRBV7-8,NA,CASSLYDTGSGYTF,TGTGCCAGCAGCTTATATGACACGGGTTCCGGCTACACCTTC
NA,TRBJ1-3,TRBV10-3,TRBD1,CAIRWTGGNTIYF,TGTGCCATCAGATGGACAGGGGGAAACACCATATATTTT
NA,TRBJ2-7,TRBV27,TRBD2,CASRISGINEQYF,TGTGCCAGCAGAATTAGCGGGATCAACGAGCAGTACTTC
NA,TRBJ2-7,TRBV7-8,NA,CASSLASRDEQYF,TGTGCCAGCAGCTTAGCGTCAAGGGACGAGCAGTACTTC
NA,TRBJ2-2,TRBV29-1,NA,CSVGGKTNTGELFF,TGCAGCGTTGGGGGCAAAACGAACACCGGGGAGCTGTTTTTT
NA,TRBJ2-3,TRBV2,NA,CASSEVLATDTQYF,TGTGCCAGCAGTGAAGTGTTAGCGACGGATACGCAGTATTTT
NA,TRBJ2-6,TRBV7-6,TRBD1,CASSDGTGVIPGDVLTF,TGTGCCAGCAGCGACGGGACAGGGGTTATCCCGGGGGACGTCCTGACTTTC
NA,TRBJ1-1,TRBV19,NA,CASSRGPAEAFF,TGTGCCAGTAGTCGCGGCCCGGCTGAAGCTTTCTTT
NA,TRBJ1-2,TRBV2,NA,CASSLGIDYGYTF,TGTGCCAGCAGTCTGGGAATAGACTATGGCTACACCTTC
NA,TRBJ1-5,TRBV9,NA,CASSEAIETRGRRMVQPQHF,TGTGCCAGCAGCGAAGCCATTGAAACGCGTGGACGCCGGATGGTCCAGCCCCAGCATTTT
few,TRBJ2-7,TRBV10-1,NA,CASSRSSYEQYF,TGCGCCAGCAGCCGGAGCTCCTACGAGCAGTACTTC
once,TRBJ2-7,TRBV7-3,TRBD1,CASSVAGTGIYEQYF,TGTGCCAGCAGCGTAGCCGGGACAGGGATTTACGAGCAGTACTTC
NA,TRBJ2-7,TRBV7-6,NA,CASSLSRGQVYEQYF,TGTGCCAGCAGCTTGAGCAGGGGCCAGGTCTACGAGCAGTACTTC
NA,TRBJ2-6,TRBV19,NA,CASSILSGMSGANVLTF,TGTGCCAGTAGTATCTTGAGCGGCATGTCTGGGGCCAACGTCCTGACTTTC
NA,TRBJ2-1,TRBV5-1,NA,CASSQETTEEQFF,TGCGCCAGCAGCCAAGAGACGACCGAAGAGCAGTTCTTC
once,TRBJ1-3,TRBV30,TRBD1,CAWSKPRTGWNTIYF,TGTGCCTGGAGCAAACCCCGGACAGGGTGGAACACCATATATTTT
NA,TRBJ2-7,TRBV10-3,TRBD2,CAISEPGLAPGYEQYF,TGTGCCATCAGTGAGCCGGGACTAGCGCCGGGCTACGAGCAGTACTTC
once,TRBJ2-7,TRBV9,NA,CASSVASQGATYEQYF,TGTGCCAGCAGCGTAGCCAGCCAGGGCGCAACCTACGAGCAGTACTTC
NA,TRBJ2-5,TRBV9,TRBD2,CASSVGLAGGPRGSTQYF,TGTGCCAGCAGCGTGGGACTAGCGGGAGGGCCCCGGGGATCGACCCAGTACTTC
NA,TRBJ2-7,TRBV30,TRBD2,CAWSARGLAGGGSYEQYF,TGTGCCTGGAGTGCAAGGGGACTAGCGGGAGGGGGCTCTTACGAGCAGTACTTC
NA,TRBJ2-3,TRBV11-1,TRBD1,CASSLDRGTDTQYF,TGTGCCAGCAGCTTAGACAGGGGTACAGATACGCAGTATTTT
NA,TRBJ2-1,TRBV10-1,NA,CASSEPGSSYNEQFF,TGCGCCAGCAGTGAACCGGGGAGCTCCTACAATGAGCAGTTCTTC
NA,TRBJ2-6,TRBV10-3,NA,CAISERQTSGANVLTF,TGTGCCATCAGTGAACGGCAGACCTCTGGGGCCAACGTCCTGACTTTC
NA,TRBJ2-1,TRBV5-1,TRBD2,CASSLEAREGLDEQFF,TGCGCCAGCAGCTTGGAGGCACGGGAGGGCCTCGATGAGCAGTTCTTC
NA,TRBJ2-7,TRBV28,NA,CASTSPLSSYEQYF,TGTGCCAGCACGTCGCCCCTTAGCTCCTACGAGCAGTACTTC
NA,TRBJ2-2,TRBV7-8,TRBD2,CASSLFPGTSANTGELFF,TGTGCCAGCAGCTTATTCCCCGGGACTAGCGCTAACACCGGGGAGCTGTTTTTT
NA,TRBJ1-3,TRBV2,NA,CASSEGTGTAGNTIYF,TGTGCCAGCAGTGAAGGCACAGGGACTGCGGGAAACACCATATATTTT
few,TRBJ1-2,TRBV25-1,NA,CASSDGGRSYGYTF,TGTGCCAGCAGTGATGGGGGGCGAAGCTATGGCTACACCTTC
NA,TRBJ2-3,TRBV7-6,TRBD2,CASSLGLAISTDTQYF,TGTGCCAGCAGCTTAGGACTAGCGATTAGCACAGATACGCAGTATTTT
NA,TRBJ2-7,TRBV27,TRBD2,CASSLSGLANYEQYF,TGTGCCAGCAGTTTATCGGGACTAGCAAACTACGAGCAGTACTTC
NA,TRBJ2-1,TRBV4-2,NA,CASSQGGSVQGNEQFF,TGTGCCAGCAGCCAAGGGGGTAGCGTACAAGGCAATGAGCAGTTCTTC
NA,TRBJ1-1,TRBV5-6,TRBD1,CASSLGTGVGEAFF,TGTGCCAGCAGCTTGGGGACAGGGGTAGGTGAAGCTTTCTTT
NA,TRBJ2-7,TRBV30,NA,CAWSWPSEYEQYF,TGTGCCTGGAGCTGGCCCAGCGAGTACGAGCAGTACTTC
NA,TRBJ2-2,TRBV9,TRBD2,CASSPLPSGDLTGELFF,TGTGCCAGCAGCCCCCTCCCTAGCGGGGACCTCACCGGGGAGCTGTTTTTT
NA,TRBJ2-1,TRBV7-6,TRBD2,CASSPRLAGGLSDEQFF,TGTGCCAGCAGCCCCCGACTAGCGGGAGGCTTATCGGATGAGCAGTTCTTC
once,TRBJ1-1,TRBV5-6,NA,CASSLVAGEAFF,TGTGCCAGCAGCTTGGTAGCAGGTGAAGCTTTCTTT
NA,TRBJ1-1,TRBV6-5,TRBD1,CASSDRAMNTEAFF,TGTGCCAGCAGTGACAGGGCGATGAACACTGAAGCTTTCTTT
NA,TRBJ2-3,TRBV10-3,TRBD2,CAISGLAGNSVPDTQYF,TGTGCCATCAGTGGGCTAGCGGGAAATTCGGTCCCAGATACGCAGTATTTT
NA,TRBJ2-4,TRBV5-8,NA,CASSFKGVAKNIQYF,TGTGCCAGCAGCTTTAAGGGAGTAGCCAAAAACATTCAGTACTTC